The next 5 T cell receptor beta chains were all read from a single sample in a study of blood T cells in healthy people across ages. Primers used in a second PCR of roughly 7 to 12 cycles were a sample-barcoded 5' primer and a J-beta primer mix. TCRdb re-called the 5' RACE reads through MiXCR, storing one row per CDR3 protein. The sample has approximately 800,000 distinct CDR3 sequences, 62% seen once. The material sequenced was blood. The receptors were gathered from a man aged 25-45 years in good health.

The rearrangement links TRBV15 to TRBJ1-5; no firm D call. Germline V gene data show CDR1 as LNHNV and CDR2 as YYDKDF (reference sequence). The CDR3 is 13 amino acids. V lost 4 bases to trimming and J lost 5 bases, with 9 bases between them. CDR3 loop: CATSTTYDQPQHF. CDR3 nucleotides: TGTGCCACCAGCACAACTTATGATCAGCCCCAGCATTTT. Supplemented by reference TRBV15 and TRBJ1-5, the full variable domain reads DAMVIQNPRYQVTQFGKPVTLSCSQTLNHNVMYWYQQKSSQAPKLLFHYYDKDFNNEADTPDNFQSRRPNTSFCFLDIRSPGLGDTAMYLCATSTTYDQPQHFGDGTRLSIL.

The chain carries TRBV7-2 and TRBJ2-7; 10 nucleotides match TRBD2. The J call is uncertain, as TRBJ2-5 better fits the DNA end. The CDR3 covers 16 residues. From germline, CDR1 is SGHTA and CDR2 FQGNSA. The CDR3 DNA reads as TGTGCCAGCAGCTTAGCTCAGCGGGGGGGTTCGGAGACCCAGTACTTC. Its protein product is CASSLAQRGGSETQYF.

This chain links TRBV4-2 with TRBJ1-5; 8 bases fit TRBD1. J gave up 0 bases and V 0 bases, and 10 bases lay outside the gene matches. In germline, CDR1 is LGHNA, CDR2 YNFKEQ. CDR3 length equals 19 residues. The CDR3 nucleotides read TGTGCCAGCAGCCAAGATAGGACAGGGAAGGGGTATAGCAATCAGCCCCAGCATTTT. It yields the protein CASSQDRTGKGYSNQPQHF.

The rearrangement joins TRBV7-2 to TRBJ1-2; the D is unclear. This CDR3 region has 16 residues. Per germline, CDR1 SGHTA and CDR2 FQGNSA. Trimming left V 4 bases short and J 5 bases short, with 20 bases between. In nucleotides, the CDR3 is TGTGCCAGCAGCTCGTCCCCAGCCGTGGGTAGTTATGGCTACACCTTC. Translation: CASSSSPAVGSYGYTF.

V and J are TRBV7-2 and TRBJ2-7; 7 nucleotides align to TRBD1. Trimming removed 2 bases from V and 5 bases from J; junction bases left unmatched: 9. The germline V gene encodes CDR1 SGHTA and CDR2 FQGNSA. The CDR3 loop spans 15 amino acids. The CDR3 sequence: CASSLPAGGSHEQYF. CDR3 DNA: TGTGCCAGCAGCTTACCCGCAGGGGGTTCACACGAGCAGTACTTC.